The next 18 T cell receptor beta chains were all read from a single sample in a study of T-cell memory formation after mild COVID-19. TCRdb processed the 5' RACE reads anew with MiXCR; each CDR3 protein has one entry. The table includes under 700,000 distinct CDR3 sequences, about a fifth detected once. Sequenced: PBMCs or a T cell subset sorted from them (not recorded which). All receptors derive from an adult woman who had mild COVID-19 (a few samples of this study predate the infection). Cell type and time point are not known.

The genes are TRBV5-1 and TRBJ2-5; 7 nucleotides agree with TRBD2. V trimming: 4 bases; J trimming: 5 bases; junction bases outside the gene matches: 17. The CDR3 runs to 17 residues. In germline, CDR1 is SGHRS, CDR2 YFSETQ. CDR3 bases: TGCGCCAGCAGCCCACCAACCGGCGCTAGCGGCCAGGAGACCCAGTACTTC. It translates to CASSPPTGASGQETQYF.

The CDR3 DNA is TGCAGTGCTAGAGGGAAGGGTGTACAGCCCCAGCATTTT. As protein: CSARGKGVQPQHF. The chain uses TRBV20-1 and TRBJ1-5, with D hard to call. Germline values: CDR1 DFQATT, CDR2 SNEGSKA (reference sequence). V dropped 1 base and J dropped 7 bases, with 11 bases sitting between them. The CDR3 contains 13 residues.

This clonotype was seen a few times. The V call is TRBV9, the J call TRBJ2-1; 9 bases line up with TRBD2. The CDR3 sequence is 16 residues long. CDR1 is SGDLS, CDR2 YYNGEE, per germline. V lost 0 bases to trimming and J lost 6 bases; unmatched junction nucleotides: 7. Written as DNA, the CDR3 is TGTGCCAGCAGCGTAGGCGTAGCGGGAGTCAGCAATGAGCAGTTCTTC. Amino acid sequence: CASSVGVAGVSNEQFF. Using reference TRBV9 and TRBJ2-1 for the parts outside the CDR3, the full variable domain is DSGVTQTPKHLITATGQRVTLRCSPRSGDLSVYWYQQSLDQGLQFLIQYYNGEERAKGNILERFSAQQFPDLHSELNLSSLELGDSALYFCASSVGVAGVSNEQFFGPGTRLTVL.

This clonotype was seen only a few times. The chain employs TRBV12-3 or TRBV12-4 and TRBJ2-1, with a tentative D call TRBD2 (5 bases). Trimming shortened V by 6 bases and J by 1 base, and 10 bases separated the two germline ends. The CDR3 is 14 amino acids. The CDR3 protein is CASSERMSYNEQFF. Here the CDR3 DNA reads TGTGCCAGCAGCGAGCGGATGTCCTACAATGAGCAGTTCTTC.

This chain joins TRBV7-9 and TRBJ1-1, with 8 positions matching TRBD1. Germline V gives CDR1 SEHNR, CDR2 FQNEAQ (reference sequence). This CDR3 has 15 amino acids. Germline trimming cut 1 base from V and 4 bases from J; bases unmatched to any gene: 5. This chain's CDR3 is CASSLDPGGGTEAFF. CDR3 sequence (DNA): TGTGCCAGCAGCTTAGATCCAGGGGGCGGCACTGAAGCTTTCTTT.

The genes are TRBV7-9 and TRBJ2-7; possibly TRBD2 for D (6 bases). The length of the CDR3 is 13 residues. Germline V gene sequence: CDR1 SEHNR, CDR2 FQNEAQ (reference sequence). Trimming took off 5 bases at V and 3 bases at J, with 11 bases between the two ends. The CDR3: CASSPSEDYEQYF. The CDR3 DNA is TGTGCCAGCAGCCCTAGCGAGGACTACGAGCAGTACTTC.

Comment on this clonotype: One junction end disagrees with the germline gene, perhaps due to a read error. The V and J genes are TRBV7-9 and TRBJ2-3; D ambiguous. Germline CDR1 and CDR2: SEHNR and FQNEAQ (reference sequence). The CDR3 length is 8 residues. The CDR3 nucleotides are TGTGCCAGCAGCTTACCGGGTTTT. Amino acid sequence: CASSLPGF. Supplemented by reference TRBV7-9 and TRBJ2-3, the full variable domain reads DTGVSQNPRHKITKRGQNVTFRCDPISEHNRLYWYRQTLGQGPEFLTYFQNEAQLEKSRLLSDRFSAERPKGSFSTLEIQRTEQGDSAMYLCASSLPGFGPGTRLTVL.

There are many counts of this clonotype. Here the CDR3 reads CASSLGQGGEQFF. The CDR3 DNA is TGTGCCAGCAGTTTAGGGCAGGGGGGCGAGCAGTTCTTC. The gene calls are TRBV12-3 or TRBV12-4 and TRBJ2-1, with D perhaps TRBD1 (7 bases). There are 13 residues in the CDR3. The V end lost 1 base, the J end lost 10 bases, and 11 bases lay between the germline ends.

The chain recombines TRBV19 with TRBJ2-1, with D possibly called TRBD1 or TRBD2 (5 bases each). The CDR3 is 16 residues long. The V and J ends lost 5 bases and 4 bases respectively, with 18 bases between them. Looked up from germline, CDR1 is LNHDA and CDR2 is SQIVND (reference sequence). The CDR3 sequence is CASSALDGASYNEQFF. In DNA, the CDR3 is TGTGCCAGTAGTGCTCTCGACGGGGCCTCTTACAATGAGCAGTTCTTC.

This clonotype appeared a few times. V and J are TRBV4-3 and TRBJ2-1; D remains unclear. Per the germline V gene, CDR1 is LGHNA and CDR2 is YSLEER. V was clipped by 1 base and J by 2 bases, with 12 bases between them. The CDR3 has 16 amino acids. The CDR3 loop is CASSQGFGSPYNEQFF. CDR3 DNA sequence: TGCGCCAGCAGCCAAGGTTTCGGCAGCCCCTACAATGAGCAGTTCTTC.

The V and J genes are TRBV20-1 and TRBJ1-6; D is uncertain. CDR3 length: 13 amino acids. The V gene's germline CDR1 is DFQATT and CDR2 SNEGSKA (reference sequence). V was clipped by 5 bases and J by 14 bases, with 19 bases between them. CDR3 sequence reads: CSAGGEAVRALHF. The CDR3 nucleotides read TGCAGTGCTGGCGGGGAGGCAGTGAGGGCCCTCCACTTT.

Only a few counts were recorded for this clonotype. The CDR3 nucleotides are TGTGCCAGCAGTGATACCGGGACAGCTTCCTACGAGCAGTACTTC. It encodes CASSDTGTASYEQYF. The chain joins TRBV7-9 to TRBJ2-7, with 7 bases aligning to TRBD1. V lost 6 bases and J lost 1; bases outside the gene matches: 9. The V gene's germline CDR1 is SEHNR and CDR2 FQNEAQ (reference sequence). The CDR3 contains 15 residues.

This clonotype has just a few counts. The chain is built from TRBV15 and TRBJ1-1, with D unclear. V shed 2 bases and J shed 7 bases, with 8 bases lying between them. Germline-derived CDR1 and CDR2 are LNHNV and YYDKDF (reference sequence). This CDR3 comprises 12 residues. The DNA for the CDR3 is TGTGCCACCAGCAGATCTGACAATGAAGCTTTCTTT. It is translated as CATSRSDNEAFF.

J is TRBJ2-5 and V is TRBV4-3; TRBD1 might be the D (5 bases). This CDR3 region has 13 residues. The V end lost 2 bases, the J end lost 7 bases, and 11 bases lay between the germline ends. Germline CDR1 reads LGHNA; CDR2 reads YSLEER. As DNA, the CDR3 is TGCGCCAGCAGCCAACCACCCACAGGGACCCAGTACTTC. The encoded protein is CASSQPPTGTQYF.

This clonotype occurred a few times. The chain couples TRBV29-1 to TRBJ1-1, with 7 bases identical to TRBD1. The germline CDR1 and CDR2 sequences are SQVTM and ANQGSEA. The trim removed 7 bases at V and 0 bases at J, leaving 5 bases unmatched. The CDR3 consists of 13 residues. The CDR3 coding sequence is TGCAGCGGCGGCAGGGGGGTGAACACTGAAGCTTTCTTT. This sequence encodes CSGGRGVNTEAFF.

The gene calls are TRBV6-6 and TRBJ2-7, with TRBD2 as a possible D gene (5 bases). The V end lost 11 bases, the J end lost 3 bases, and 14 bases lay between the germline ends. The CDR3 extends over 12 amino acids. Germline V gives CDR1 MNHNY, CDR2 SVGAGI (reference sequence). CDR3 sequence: CAAGPGGYEQYF. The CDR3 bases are TGTGCCGCCGGGCCAGGAGGCTACGAGCAGTACTTC.

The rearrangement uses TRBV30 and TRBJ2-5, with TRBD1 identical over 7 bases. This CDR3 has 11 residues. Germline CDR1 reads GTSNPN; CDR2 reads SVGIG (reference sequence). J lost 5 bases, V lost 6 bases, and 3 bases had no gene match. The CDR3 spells CACQGVETQYF. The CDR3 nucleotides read TGTGCCTGCCAGGGGGTTGAGACCCAGTACTTC.

This CDR3 reads CASSPGYGKGVYNEQFF. As DNA, the CDR3 is TGTGCCAGCAGTCCCGGGTATGGGAAGGGGGTTTACAATGAGCAGTTCTTC. V usage is TRBV6-5 and J usage is TRBJ2-1, with D possibly being TRBD1 (6 bases). Germline lookup yields CDR1 MNHEY and CDR2 SVGAGI. The V end was cut by 5 bases, the J end by 4 bases, with 21 bases between. CDR3 size: 17 residues.